Following are 20 T cell receptor beta chains from one sample sequenced in a study of shared clonotypes between healthy human individuals. Sequenced by immunoSEQ multiplex PCR; TCRdb stores in-frame clones only, minus some. The table includes 85,000 to 100,000 clones, roughly two thirds detected once. Sequenced sample: memory CD8+ T cells sorted from blood. Subset indicated: CD45RO+ cells pooled with CCR7-negative TemRA cells. These receptors were taken from a man aged 25 to 40 in good health.

The CDR3 DNA follows: TGCGCCAGCAGCTTTCGTTCCGGGGAGGGTGAGCAGTTCTTC. This encodes CASSFRSGEGEQFF. The chain recombines TRBV5-1 with TRBJ2-1, with 7 bases that match TRBD2. Looked up from germline, CDR1 is SGHRS and CDR2 is YFSETQ. Trimming cost V 2 bases and J 9 bases; bases outside gene matches: 8. The CDR3 is made up of 14 amino acids.

This clone appeared a few times. V gene TRBV9 combines with J gene TRBJ2-3; TRBD2 might be the D (7 bases). This CDR3 contains 16 residues. CDR1 and CDR2 (germline): SGDLS, YYNGEE. Trimming left V 6 bases short and J 3 bases short, with 20 bases between. The CDR3, as DNA: TGTGCCAGCAACGGGGGGCAGGGTTATGGAACAGATACGCAGTATTTT. Its translation: CASNGGQGYGTDTQYF.

V usage is TRBV21-1 and J usage is TRBJ2-4; the D call of TRBD1 is as the table states it, not checked on the DNA. TRBV21-1 is assigned pseudogene status. The CDR3 is made up of 16 amino acids. CDR3 nucleotides: TGTGCCAGCAGCAAAGCGTCTCAGGGGTCCAAAAACATTCAGTACTTC. Amino acid sequence: CASSKASQGSKNIQYF.

This clone was observed a single time. This rearrangement joins TRBV7-9 to TRBJ2-7; 7 bases fit TRBD1. Germline V gene sequence: CDR1 SEHNR, CDR2 FQNEAQ (reference sequence). This CDR3 spans 16 amino acids. Germline trimming cut 5 bases from V and 1 base from J; bases unmatched to any gene: 11. CDR3 nucleotides: TGTGCCAGCAGCCAGGTCCCACCGGGACAGTCCTACGAGCAGTACTTC. This gives the protein CASSQVPPGQSYEQYF.

V usage is TRBV2 and J usage is TRBJ1-5, with TRBD1 matching over 7 bases. Trimming at V came to 1 base and at J to 4 bases, leaving 4 bases not matched to a gene. This CDR3 spans 15 amino acids. Germline CDR1 SNHLY, CDR2 FYNNEI. CDR3 protein: CASSEVGTDNQPQHF. CDR3 nucleotide sequence: TGTGCCAGCAGTGAAGTTGGGACAGATAATCAGCCCCAGCATTTT.

This chain joins TRBV7-6 and TRBJ1-3; tentative D call: TRBD1 (5 bases). Trimming removed 3 bases from V and 2 bases from J, with 11 bases in between. CDR3 length: 15 residues. Germline CDR1 is SGHVS and CDR2 is FNYEAQ. This CDR3 reads CASSFREGPGNTIYF. The CDR3, as DNA: TGTGCCAGCAGCTTCCGGGAGGGGCCTGGAAACACCATATATTTT.

The chain is built from TRBV18 and TRBJ2-7; tentative D call: TRBD2 (5 bases). The V end lost 3 bases, the J end lost 3 bases, and 12 bases lay between the germline ends. The CDR3 sequence is 14 residues long. Germline CDR1 reads KGHSH; CDR2 reads LQKENI. Here the CDR3 reads CASSPDGSNYEQYF. In DNA, the CDR3 is TGTGCCAGCTCACCGGATGGGAGCAACTACGAGCAGTACTTC.

This clone was picked up many times. The V gene is TRBV28, the J gene TRBJ2-3; D is perhaps TRBD1 (6 bases). Trimming left V 3 bases short and J 2 bases short, with 15 bases between. This CDR3 is 16 amino acids long. The germline V gene has CDR1 MDHEN and CDR2 SYDVKM. CDR3 sequence: CASSFTTTGSTDTQYF. For the CDR3, the DNA is TGTGCCAGCAGTTTCACCACGACAGGATCCACAGATACGCAGTATTTT.

The rearrangement joins TRBV30 to TRBJ2-7, with TRBD1 matching 9 bases. The trim removed 1 base at V and 3 bases at J, leaving 7 bases unmatched. The CDR3 runs 15 residues. Germline V gene lookup returns CDR1 GTSNPN and CDR2 SVGIG (reference sequence). CDR3 region: CAWSATTGGLYEQYF. In nucleotides, the CDR3 is TGTGCCTGGAGTGCCACTACAGGGGGCCTCTACGAGCAGTACTTC.

The J gene is TRBJ2-1, the V gene TRBV5-1, with D possibly matching TRBD2 (6 bases). The CDR3 consists of 15 residues. From germline, CDR1 is SGHRS and CDR2 YFSETQ. The V end was cut by 0 bases, the J end by 4 bases, with 11 bases between. The CDR3: CASSLVAGLYNEQFF. The CDR3 coding sequence is TGCGCCAGCAGCTTGGTGGCGGGGTTATACAATGAGCAGTTCTTC.

The chain couples TRBV6-6 to TRBJ2-7; either TRBD1 or TRBD2 may supply D (5 bases each). The CDR3 runs 13 residues. Germline V gene lookup returns CDR1 MNHNY and CDR2 SVGAGI (reference sequence). V dropped 6 bases and J dropped 2 bases, with 11 bases sitting between them. CDR3 nucleotide sequence: TGTGCCAGCAGACGGGACGGTACCTACGAGCAGTACTTC. Its translation is CASRRDGTYEQYF.

The chain has TRBV7-6 and TRBJ2-7, with 13 bases lining up with TRBD2. CDR1 and CDR2 from the germline V gene are SGHVS and FNYEAQ. The CDR3 is 17 residues long. The trim removed 5 bases at V and 1 base at J, leaving 8 bases unmatched. CDR3 nucleotides: TGTGCCAGCAGCCCCGGACTAGCGGGAGTGGGGTCCTACGAGCAGTACTTC. This codes for CASSPGLAGVGSYEQYF.

This clone was counted a few times. The chain carries TRBV29-1 and TRBJ2-7; 8 bases fit TRBD2. Germline CDR1 reads SQVTM; CDR2 reads ANQGSEA. The ends lost 5 bases at V and 2 bases at J; junction bases unmatched: 8. CDR3 length: 14 residues. CDR3 in DNA: TGCAGCGTTAGTTTTGTCGGGAGGGCCTACGAGCAGTACTTC. Translation: CSVSFVGRAYEQYF.

The chain recombines TRBV7-2 with TRBJ2-1, with no clear D. Trimming removed 5 bases from V and 4 bases from J, with 18 bases in between. This CDR3 spans 16 amino acids. The V gene's germline CDR1 is SGHTA and CDR2 FQGNSA. CDR3 sequence (DNA): TGTGCCAGCAGCCTAAAGGTCCGGCCTCCGTACAATGAGCAGTTCTTC. It specifies CASSLKVRPPYNEQFF.

This clone appeared a single time. The chain links TRBV7-9 to TRBJ1-4, with no clear D. The CDR3 runs to 14 residues. Looked up from germline, CDR1 is SEHNR and CDR2 is FQNEAQ (reference sequence). Trimming stripped 5 bases from V and 5 bases from J, with 12 bases between. The CDR3 region is CASSTSPGNEKLFF. CDR3 DNA sequence: TGTGCCAGCAGCACTTCGCCGGGCAATGAAAAACTGTTTTTT.

This clone was seen a handful of times. This sequence joins TRBV14 and TRBJ2-4; D not resolved. The CDR3 consists of 16 residues. Trimming stripped 4 bases from V and 7 bases from J, with 20 bases between. Germline V gene sequence: CDR1 SGHDN, CDR2 FVKESK. This CDR3 is CASSRQTPVGRNIQYF. The DNA for the CDR3 is TGTGCCAGCAGCCGACAAACCCCGGTTGGTCGGAACATTCAGTACTTC.

This chain connects TRBV7-2 to TRBJ2-1; 8 positions agree with TRBD2. This CDR3 contains 16 residues. Germline values: CDR1 SGHTA, CDR2 FQGNSA. V was clipped by 0 bases and J by 1 base; unmatched bases: 2. This chain's CDR3 is CASSLAASGSYNEQFF. In DNA form, the CDR3 reads TGTGCCAGCAGCTTAGCCGCTAGCGGGTCCTACAATGAGCAGTTCTTC.

The genes are TRBV5-1 and TRBJ1-2, with 7 bases lining up with TRBD1. The length of the CDR3 is 13 residues. Germline assignment: CDR1 SGHRS and CDR2 YFSETQ. V was clipped by 0 bases and J by 5 bases; unmatched bases: 1. CDR3 nucleotides: TGCGCCAGCAGCTTGGTGACAGGGTATGGCTACACCTTC. This translates into CASSLVTGYGYTF.

V usage is TRBV11-2 and J usage is TRBJ2-7; D may be TRBD1 or TRBD2 (6 bases each). The V gene lost 5 bases and the J gene lost 7 bases, with 24 bases spanning the gap. Germline V CDR1 and CDR2: SGHAT, FQNNGV. The CDR3 runs 16 residues. The CDR3 nucleotides read TGTGCCAGCAGCCTGACTAGGAGACAGGTGCTATGGGAGCAGTACTTC. Amino acid sequence: CASSLTRRQVLWEQYF.

This clone has ten or more counts. The chain has TRBV6-4 and TRBJ2-3, with 9 bases aligning to TRBD2. The germline V gene has CDR1 MRHNA and CDR2 SNTAGT. The CDR3 is 15 residues long. J lost 0 bases, V lost 2 bases, and 0 bases had no gene match. The CDR3 coding sequence is TGTGCCAGCAGTGACGGGACTAGCAGCACAGATACGCAGTATTTT. Protein: CASSDGTSSTDTQYF.